A selection of T cell receptor beta chains follows, all from one sample in a study of T cell clonotyping in hematopoietic cell transplantation. Method: immunoSEQ multiplex PCR; TCRdb's copy keeps in-frame clones and lacks some. The table has around 25,000 clones, 84% seen once. The sample was peripheral blood mononuclear cells, taken before stem cell transplant. These receptor sequences come from a woman aged 55-75 years with acute myeloid leukemia. Some clones in this sample may be carry-over from other donors' samples. Both conserved end residues are part of each CDR3. D genes are given only for firm matches.

j_gene	d_gene	v_gene	CDR3aa
TRBJ1-3	TRBD1	TRBV25-1	CASSRTGGNTIYF
TRBJ2-7	NA	TRBV21-1	CASNREGEQYF
TRBJ2-3	NA	TRBV25-1	CASSTPLGPRTSTDTQYF
TRBJ2-1	TRBD2	TRBV29-1	CSGGWRETSGTYNEQFF
TRBJ2-7	NA	TRBV28	CASSLGGHGGLEQYF
TRBJ2-3	NA	TRBV19	CASSRDRDTQYF
TRBJ1-5	NA	TRBV4-1	CASSQEGTANQPQHF
TRBJ2-3	TRBD2	TRBV7-2	CASSLRGLAGGRGFDTQYF
TRBJ2-3	TRBD2	TRBV5-1	CAIPTSGGNTDTQYF
TRBJ2-7	TRBD1	TRBV5-1	CASSSIQGSLYEQYF
TRBJ2-5	NA	TRBV5-8	CASSFGDRNPQETQYF
TRBJ1-2	NA	TRBV7-9	CASSPQSRQNYGYTF
TRBJ2-3	TRBD2	TRBV11-2	CASSLVTSGNTDTQYF
TRBJ2-7	NA	TRBV6-5	CASSSGRDYEQYF
TRBJ2-5	NA	TRBV2	CASNGRGSYQETQYF
TRBJ1-2	NA	TRBV6-6	CASSYPPTETYGYTF
TRBJ1-4	NA	TRBV20-1	CSAADKGKLFF
TRBJ2-7	NA	TRBV18	CASSPYAGSEQYF
TRBJ2-3	NA	TRBV7-2	CASSPVTDTQYF
TRBJ1-3	NA	TRBV28	CASRENRDGNTIYF
TRBJ2-7	TRBD1	TRBV13	CASSLGGTGAREQYF
TRBJ1-5	TRBD1	TRBV2	CASSRDRVSNQPQHF
TRBJ1-6	TRBD1	TRBV4-3	CASSQDRDRYNSPLHF
TRBJ1-4	NA	TRBV7-2	CASSLKGSNEKLFF
TRBJ2-1	NA	TRBV19	CASSIPRALYNEQFF
TRBJ2-5	NA	TRBV5-4	CASSLVHRQQETQYF
TRBJ1-2	NA	TRBV28	CASSTLSYGYTF
TRBJ1-1	NA	TRBV7-3	CASSLTVTTEAFF
TRBJ2-1	TRBD1	TRBV5-4	CASSLEDRGRFF
TRBJ1-4	NA	TRBV5-1	CASSLAVGEKLFF
TRBJ2-3	NA	TRBV11-3	CASSLLLVISDTQYF
TRBJ2-1	NA	TRBV9	CASSVAPLDGEQFF
TRBJ2-1	NA	TRBV7-3	CASSLSNSGHYNEQFF
TRBJ2-3	TRBD1	TRBV7-2	CASSPDRGYTDTQYF
TRBJ1-2	TRBD1	TRBV25-1	CASVPTGAANYGYTF
TRBJ2-7	NA	TRBV28	CASSPWPEDEQYF
TRBJ1-6	NA	TRBV7-8	CASSLVDDLVTLHF
TRBJ2-7	TRBD2	TRBV7-9	CASSQGPGRAQEQYF
TRBJ2-1	TRBD2	TRBV7-8	CASSHPAGLANEQFF
TRBJ2-5	NA	TRBV7-3	CASSLGLGAQETQYF
TRBJ2-3	TRBD2	TRBV5-4	CASSLWEGGDTQYF
TRBJ2-7	NA	TRBV7-2	CASRPGTVSSYEQYF
TRBJ2-3	TRBD1	TRBV5-1	CASGYSDRGTDTQYF
TRBJ2-6	NA	TRBV7-2	CASSLVARSGANVLTF
TRBJ1-5	NA	TRBV19	CASSIGEVNQPQHF
TRBJ1-1	NA	TRBV4-3	CASSQEGYANTEAFF
TRBJ1-5	NA	TRBV19	CASSTTAFTGIAQPQHF
TRBJ2-5	NA	TRBV2	CASSPSRGQETQYF
TRBJ2-7	NA	TRBV7-9	CASSFVGVGEQYF
TRBJ2-3	NA	TRBV5-8	CASSPGGAETSDTQYF
TRBJ2-7	NA	TRBV7-9	CASSLVQGTYEQYF
TRBJ2-6	TRBD2	TRBV7-3	CASSTGRQRGSSGANVLTF
TRBJ2-7	TRBD1	TRBV2	CASTTIRGQAYEQYF
TRBJ2-1	TRBD2	TRBV7-2	CASIGLAGGEQFF
TRBJ2-1	TRBD2	TRBV2	CASSEALAGAEQFF